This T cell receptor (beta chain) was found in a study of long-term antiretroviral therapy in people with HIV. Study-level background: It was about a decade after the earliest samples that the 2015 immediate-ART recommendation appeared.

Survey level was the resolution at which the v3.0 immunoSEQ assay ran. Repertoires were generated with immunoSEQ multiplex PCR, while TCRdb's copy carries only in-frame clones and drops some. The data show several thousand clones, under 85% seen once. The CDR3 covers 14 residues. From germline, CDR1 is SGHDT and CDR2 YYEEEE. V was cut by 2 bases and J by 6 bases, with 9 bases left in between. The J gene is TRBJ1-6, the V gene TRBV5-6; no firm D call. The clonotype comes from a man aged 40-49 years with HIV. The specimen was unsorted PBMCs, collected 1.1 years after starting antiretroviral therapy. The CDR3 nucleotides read TGTGCCAGCAGCTTAACTGGGTTTAATTCACCCCTCCACTTT. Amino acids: CASSLTGFNSPLHF.